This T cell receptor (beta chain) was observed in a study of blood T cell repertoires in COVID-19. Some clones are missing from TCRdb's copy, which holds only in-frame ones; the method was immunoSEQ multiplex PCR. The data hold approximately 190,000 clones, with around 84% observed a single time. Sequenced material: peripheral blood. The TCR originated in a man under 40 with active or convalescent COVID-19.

The CDR3 here is CSVEEGGSHTEAFF. The CDR3 coding sequence is TGCAGCGTTGAAGAAGGGGGATCGCACACTGAAGCTTTCTTT. The chain has TRBV29-1 and TRBJ1-1, with D perhaps matching TRBD1 (6 bases). Germline values: CDR1 SQVTM, CDR2 ANQGSEA. Trimming removed 0 bases from V and 3 bases from J, with 11 bases in between. The CDR3 runs 14 residues.